This TCR beta chain was recorded in a study of T cells in Graves' hyperthyroidism and ophthalmopathy. Those patients with uncontrolled infection, other autoimmune disease, pregnancy or lactation were excluded. Amplification of TCR beta CDR3 regions used RNA as the template. HTBI primers were the set used in a first-round RT-PCR of the TCR CDR3. Using its own MiXCR run on the multiplex PCR reads, TCRdb lists one record per CDR3 protein. The table includes 300,000 to 450,000 distinct CDR3 sequences, approximately 25% detected once. V dropped 5 bases and J dropped 6; count of bases not matched to a gene: 13. This CDR3 comprises 16 residues.

The sample was blood. This clonotype was obtained from a man aged 45-65 years with Graves' hyperthyroidism. This rearrangement joins TRBV12-3 or TRBV12-4 to TRBJ2-1; 7 bases are a match to TRBD2. The DNA for the CDR3 is TGTGCCAGCAGTACATATCTAGCGGAGCGGCTCAATGAGCAGTTCTTC. Translating gives CASSTYLAERLNEQFF.